This T cell receptor beta chain originates from a study of human T cells and chemical hapten exposure. Study at large: Predominantly women, the patients had alopecia areata, totalis or universalis.

Stated time point: patch test 1, 2 weeks after DPC sensitization. Described treatment: therapeutic diphenylcyclopropenone sensitization with weekly scalp DPC. Blood sampling preceded each patch test application. V was clipped by 2 bases and J by 0 bases, with 10 bases between them. Germline V CDR1 and CDR2: KGHSH, LQKENI. This CDR3 region has 15 residues. The library tagged each cDNA molecule with unique molecular identifiers. TCRdb called the RACE reads again in MiXCR, with one record for every CDR3 protein. This table has around 150,000 distinct CDR3 sequences, approximately 14% appearing once. The TCR sequence derives from a woman aged 30 to 39 with alopecia areata. Some clones in this sample may be carry-over from other donors' samples. The source material was whole blood, sampled in connection with sensitization to the hapten diphenylcyclopropenone (DPC). The chain recombines TRBV18 with TRBJ1-1, with a possible D match to TRBD1 (5 bases). The CDR3 is CASSPSVRVNTEAFF. The CDR3 nucleotides read TGTGCCAGCTCACCATCAGTCAGGGTGAACACTGAAGCTTTCTTT.